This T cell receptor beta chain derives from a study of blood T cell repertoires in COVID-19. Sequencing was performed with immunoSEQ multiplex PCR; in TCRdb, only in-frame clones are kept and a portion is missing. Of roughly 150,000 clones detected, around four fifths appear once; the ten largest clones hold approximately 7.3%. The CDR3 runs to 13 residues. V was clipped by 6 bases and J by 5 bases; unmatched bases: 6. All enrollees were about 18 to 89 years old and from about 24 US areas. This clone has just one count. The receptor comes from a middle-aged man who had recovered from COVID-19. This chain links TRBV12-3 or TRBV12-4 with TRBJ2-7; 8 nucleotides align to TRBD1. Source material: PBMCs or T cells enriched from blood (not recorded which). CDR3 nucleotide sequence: TGTGCCAGCAGCCGGACAGGGAGTCACGAGCAGTACTTC. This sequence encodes CASSRTGSHEQYF.